A single sample gave rise to the 9 T cell receptor beta chains below, sequenced in a study of T cell responses to AZD1222 COVID-19 vaccine. TCRdb keeps only in-frame clones here, not all; method: immunoSEQ multiplex PCR. The table has some 89,000 clones, 89% seen once; the top ten hold around 2.2%. This specimen was peripheral blood, taken on day 0 of AZD1222 vaccination. The receptors shown here come from an adult in good health.

The sample holds one count of this clone. The gene calls are TRBV7-9 and TRBJ2-1, with TRBD2 matching over 13 bases. The CDR3 spans 18 residues. The V segment lost 4 bases and the J segment 5 bases; nucleotides outside the gene matches: 11. Germline CDR1 reads SEHNR; CDR2 reads FQNEAQ (reference sequence). CDR3 sequence reads: CASSSDFRTSGSHNEQFF. The CDR3 DNA reads TGTGCCAGCAGCTCGGACTTTCGGACTAGCGGGAGCCACAATGAGCAGTTCTTC.

The rearrangement links TRBV6-5 to TRBJ1-1; 10 nucleotides match TRBD1. The CDR3 runs to 13 residues. The J segment lost 11 bases and the V segment lost 8 bases, leaving 11 bases of the junction unmatched. Germline V gene lookup returns CDR1 MNHEY and CDR2 SVGAGI. The DNA for the CDR3 is TGTGCCAGCCGGGACAGGGGACTTTCGTGGGCTTTCTTT. As protein: CASRDRGLSWAFF.

The rearrangement links TRBV2 to TRBJ1-1; 8 nucleotides align to TRBD1. This CDR3 contains 16 residues. J was trimmed by 1 base and V by 5 bases; bases with no gene match: 9. The germline gives CDR1 SNHLY, CDR2 FYNNEI. Here the CDR3 reads CASSFRDRTTNTEAFF. CDR3 nucleotide sequence: TGTGCCAGCAGTTTCCGGGACAGGACGACGAACACTGAAGCTTTCTTT.

The chain uses TRBV30 and TRBJ2-1; D gene uncertain. Trimming shortened V by 3 bases and J by 0 bases, and 18 bases separated the two germline ends. CDR1 GTSNPN and CDR2 SVGIG come from the germline V gene (reference sequence). CDR3 length: 17 amino acids. CDR3 residues: CAWRATSRTRSYNEQFF. In DNA, the CDR3 is TGTGCCTGGAGGGCAACCTCACGGACGCGCTCCTACAATGAGCAGTTCTTC.

This sequence joins TRBV9 and TRBJ2-3; D is ambiguous. Trimming cost V 3 bases and J 3 bases, with 14 bases left between them. CDR1 is SGDLS and CDR2 is YYNGEE in the germline V gene. This CDR3 has 15 amino acids. The CDR3 bases are TGTGCCAGCAGCGCCTCCCCAGCGATGACAGATACGCAGTATTTT. Protein: CASSASPAMTDTQYF.

The rearrangement links TRBV7-2 to TRBJ2-1; D remains ambiguous. The V gene lost 2 bases and the J gene lost 4 bases, with 9 bases spanning the gap. This CDR3 is 14 amino acids long. From germline, CDR1 is SGHTA and CDR2 FQGNSA. The CDR3 here is CASSLSPAYNEQFF. The CDR3 DNA is TGTGCCAGCAGCTTATCGCCCGCTTACAATGAGCAGTTCTTC.

The genes are TRBV19 and TRBJ2-3; 8 bases are shared with TRBD2. CDR3 size: 13 residues. J was trimmed by 1 base and V by 10 bases; bases with no gene match: 4. Per the germline V gene, CDR1 is LNHDA and CDR2 is SQIVND (reference sequence). This chain's CDR3 is CATKTSGTDTQYF. In DNA, the CDR3 is TGTGCCACCAAGACTAGCGGCACAGATACGCAGTATTTT.

The chain carries TRBV24-1 and TRBJ1-2, with a tentative D call TRBD1 (5 bases). With 7 bases removed from V and 0 bases from J, the gap between germline ends came to 20 bases. Germline CDR1 reads KGHDR; CDR2 reads SFDVKD. This CDR3 has 17 residues. In DNA, the CDR3 is TGTGCCACCAGCGAAGACAGCCATCGGCCCTCTAACTATGGCTACACCTTC. Translation gives CATSEDSHRPSNYGYTF.

V gene TRBV5-1 combines with J gene TRBJ2-3, with TRBD2 identical over 9 bases. Germline loops: CDR1 SGHRS, CDR2 YFSETQ. With 2 bases clipped from V and 4 bases from J, the junction kept 5 bases outside the gene matches. This CDR3 region has 15 residues. The CDR3 DNA reads as TGCGCCAGCAGCTTAAGGACTAGCGCAGCAGATACGCAGTATTTT. This sequence encodes CASSLRTSAADTQYF.